The rows below give T cell receptor beta chains drawn from one sample of a study of cytomegalovirus exposure and HLA in healthy donors. The protocol was immunoSEQ multiplex PCR, while the TCRdb copy is restricted to in-frame clones and leaves out a portion. The sample holds more than 60,000 clones, around 77% seen once. Material for sequencing was PBMCs. These receptors were obtained from a woman aged 25 to 39 in good health and CMV-seronegative. Both conserved end residues are trimmed from each CDR3.

CDR3 length,V gene,CDR3 protein
13,TRBV7-9,ASSPPGTSRNEQF
12,TRBV6-1,ASSEGGGPYGYT
13,TRBV7-2,ASLQRTATYNEQF
11,TRBV28,ASARGGTTEAF
11,TRBV15,ATSRDVYYEQY
12,TRBV30,AGIQPNSNQPQH
12,TRBV4-2,ASGGPFYNSPLH
13,TRBV6-4,ASSEGGGDTGELF
13,TRBV6-5,ASRAWAGGPETQY
12,TRBV6-5,ASSYDRVSIEQY
13,TRBV28,ASSPPRAGGTEAF
13,TRBV2,ASRPTGWGNQPQH
13,TRBV7-9,ASSSGQGADYGYT
14,TRBV18,ASSPPKRGRGDTQY
13,TRBV9,ASSVDGQANQPQH
12,TRBV15,ATSRDRGRYEQY
11,TRBV30,AWSNLATDTQY
12,TRBV25-1,ASSEGQGKEKLF
12,TRBV2,ASSLEANTGELF
13,TRBV15,ATSGHRGRNGELF
11,TRBV27,ASSLSGGLPQH
12,TRBV11-2,ASSLVVAPYEQY
12,TRBV6-5,ASRVDSPSYEQY
18,TRBV5-4,ASSPKGSSSSAAPWETQY
13,TRBV7-2,ASSLGDRPLYGYT
11,TRBV19,ASSQNSNQPQH
13,TRBV5-4,ASSTNLGGNYEQY
12,TRBV7-9,ASSLGGYPYEQY
11,TRBV29-1,SVAPATGLRAF